The 26 T cell receptor beta chains below come from one sample, sequenced in a study of T cells in tumors after PD-1 blockade (dated by TCRdb to the late 2010s). Sample time point, as interpreted from the label and publication: before anti-PD-1 therapy. Libraries were prepared through the immunoSEQ multiplex PCR assay. TCRdb provides this immuneACCESS table in a form limited to in-frame rearrangements. Some clones are lacking; in checked studies, under half of them reflect an unresolved V gene, and why the rest are absent is not known. The sample table lists tens of thousands of clones, roughly 73% of them with a count of one. The ten top clones hold approximately 26% of the sample. Source: PBMCs, taken before anti-PD-1 treatment. The receptor set was obtained from a human donor with basal cell carcinoma.

The chain is built from TRBV18 and TRBJ2-3, with D maybe TRBD1 (6 bases). CDR3 length: 14 amino acids. The germline gives CDR1 KGHSH, CDR2 LQKENI. The ends were cut back, 3 bases at V and 0 bases at J, with 7 bases in the middle. The CDR3 spells CASSPQGSTDTQYF. The DNA of the CDR3 is TGTGCCAGCTCACCCCAGGGGAGCACAGATACGCAGTATTTT.

The DNA for the CDR3 is TGCGCCAGCAGCACCGGACAGGTATTGTCTGGGGCCAACGTCCTGACTTTC. Translation: CASSTGQVLSGANVLTF. This chain connects TRBV5-1 to TRBJ2-6, with 7 bases fitting TRBD1. The germline V gene has CDR1 SGHRS and CDR2 YFSETQ. The length of the CDR3 is 17 residues. Trimming removed 4 bases from V and 1 base from J; junction bases left unmatched: 8.

J is TRBJ2-6 and V is TRBV5-4; D may be TRBD1 (8 bases). V was trimmed by 5 bases and J by 3 bases, leaving 12 bases between them. Germline V gene lookup returns CDR1 SGHNT and CDR2 YYREEE (reference sequence). The CDR3 consists of 15 residues. DNA for the CDR3: TGTGCCAGCAGTTACAGGGGGGGTGGGGCCAACGTCCTGACTTTC. It encodes CASSYRGGGANVLTF. Looking up the rest from reference TRBV5-4 and TRBJ2-6 gives the full variable domain: ETGVTQSPTHLIKTRGQQVTLRCSSQSGHNTVSWYQQALGQGPQFIFQYYREEENGRGNFPPRFSGLQFPNYSSELNVNALELDDSALYLCASSYRGGGANVLTFGAGSRLTVL.

This chain joins TRBV2 and TRBJ2-7; 7 bases are a match to TRBD1. The germline V gene encodes CDR1 SNHLY and CDR2 FYNNEI. J lost 0 bases, V lost 6 bases, and 11 bases had no gene match. The CDR3 covers 16 residues. The CDR3 protein is CASRIFGTDISYEQYF. DNA for the CDR3: TGTGCCAGCAGGATATTCGGGACAGATATCTCCTACGAGCAGTACTTC. Based on the CDR3 plus reference TRBV2 and TRBJ2-7, the full variable domain is EPEVTQTPSHQVTQMGQEVILRCVPISNHLYFYWYRQILGQKVEFLVSFYNNEISEKSEIFDDQFSVERPDGSNFTLKIRSTKLEDSAMYFCASRIFGTDISYEQYFGPGTRLTVT.

This rearrangement joins TRBV7-2 to TRBJ2-7, with 7 bases matching TRBD1. Germline V gives CDR1 SGHTA, CDR2 FQGNSA. Germline trimming cut 2 bases from V and 2 bases from J; bases unmatched to any gene: 3. The CDR3 is made up of 14 amino acids. The CDR3 reads CASSLPDRPYEQYF. CDR3 coding DNA: TGTGCCAGCAGCTTACCGGACAGGCCCTACGAGCAGTACTTC. The full variable domain, completed using reference TRBV7-2 and TRBJ2-7, is GAGVSQSPSNKVTEKGKDVELRCDPISGHTALYWYRQSLGQGLEFLIYFQGNSAPDKSGLPSDRFSAERTGGSVSTLTIQRTQQEDSAVYLCASSLPDRPYEQYFGPGTRLTVT.

This clone was seen a few times. Additional DNA sequences in this sample encode the identical CDR3. The V and J genes are TRBV2 and TRBJ2-1, with 8 bases lining up with TRBD2. Per the germline V gene, CDR1 is SNHLY and CDR2 is FYNNEI. This CDR3 has 19 residues. V lost 10 bases and J lost 0; bases outside the gene matches: 20. CDR3 sequence (DNA): TGTGCCACCTGTGACGGGGGGGCGGGGGTGGGGAGCTCCTACAATGAGCAGTTCTTC. It translates to CATCDGGAGVGSSYNEQFF.

The genes are TRBV6-2 or TRBV6-3 and TRBJ2-7; no definite D call. Looked up from germline, CDR1 is MNHEY and CDR2 is SVGEGT. The V end lost 3 bases, the J end lost 0 bases, and 6 bases lay between the germline ends. CDR3 length: 13 residues. The CDR3 spells CASSYSSSYEQYF. For the CDR3, the DNA is TGTGCCAGCAGTTATTCGAGCTCCTACGAGCAGTACTTC.

The rearrangement uses TRBV3-1 (or the pseudogene TRBV3-2) and TRBJ2-5, with a weak D call TRBD2 (5 bases). The CDR3 covers 18 residues. V gave up 0 bases and J gave up 3 bases, with 20 bases separating them. Per the germline V gene, CDR1 is LGHDT and CDR2 is YNNKEL (reference sequence). The CDR3 spells CASSQDPHRSGKKETQYF. CDR3 coding DNA: TGTGCCAGCAGCCAAGATCCGCATCGGTCGGGAAAGAAAGAGACCCAGTACTTC.

Details on this clone: Other DNA sequences from this sample encode an identical CDR3 as well. The rearrangement uses TRBV7-3 and TRBJ1-1; D gene uncertain. Trimming took 3 bases from V and 2 from J, leaving 7 bases between them. The CDR3 consists of 13 residues. Germline lookup yields CDR1 SGHTA and CDR2 FQGTGA. CDR3 coding DNA: TGTGCCAGCAGCTTTTCCAGAAACACTGAAGCTTTCTTT. Its translation: CASSFSRNTEAFF.

This clone was observed a single time. The J gene is TRBJ1-1, the V gene TRBV7-9; 7 nucleotides align to TRBD1. Germline CDR1 reads SEHNR; CDR2 reads FQNEAQ (reference sequence). Trimming at V came to 2 bases and at J to 2 bases, leaving 17 bases not matched to a gene. The CDR3 length is 19 residues. CDR3 amino acids: CASSLSDKAKGTENTEAFF. The CDR3 DNA reads as TGTGCCAGCAGCTTATCCGATAAAGCCAAGGGGACAGAAAACACTGAAGCTTTCTTT.

This clone was found a few times. The V call is TRBV11-2, the J call TRBJ2-3; 9 positions agree with TRBD1. The germline V gene encodes CDR1 SGHAT and CDR2 FQNNGV. V was pared by 3 bases and J by 5 bases, with 15 bases of the junction left unmatched. CDR3 length: 18 amino acids. CDR3 coding DNA: TGTGCCAGCAGCTTTACATCCGGGACAGGGTCATATCGAGATACGCAGTATTTT. It yields the protein CASSFTSGTGSYRDTQYF.

This chain joins TRBV29-1 and TRBJ2-3; 10 bases map to TRBD2. Germline lookup yields CDR1 SQVTM and CDR2 ANQGSEA. With V trimmed by 5 bases and J by 3 bases, 11 bases remained unmatched. This CDR3 region has 16 residues. CDR3: CSVSGTSEPSTDTQYF. Written as DNA, the CDR3 is TGCAGCGTTTCCGGGACTAGCGAACCATCTACAGATACGCAGTATTTT.

The sample holds one count of this clone. This chain joins TRBV7-2 and TRBJ2-4; D remains ambiguous. The germline V gene encodes CDR1 SGHTA and CDR2 FQGNSA. V shed 11 bases and J shed 0 bases, with 20 bases lying between them. The CDR3 length is 16 residues. In DNA form, the CDR3 reads TGTGCCGTGGCTGGGGTGGGTGGAGTAGCCAAAAACATTCAGTACTTC. Its translation: CAVAGVGGVAKNIQYF.

This clone has only a few counts. This sequence joins TRBV7-3 and TRBJ2-1, with TRBD2 identical over 7 bases. The CDR3 runs to 13 residues. V trimming: 5 bases; J trimming: 8 bases; junction bases outside the gene matches: 6. Germline V gene data show CDR1 as SGHTA and CDR2 as FQGTGA. The CDR3 spells CASSLRLAHEQFF. In DNA form, the CDR3 reads TGTGCCAGCAGCCTCAGACTAGCCCATGAGCAGTTCTTC.

In its sample, this clone was seen a few times. The V gene is TRBV6-5, the J gene TRBJ1-1, with no clear D. The CDR3 runs to 13 residues. The V and J ends lost 6 bases and 2 bases respectively, with 10 bases between them. Germline-derived CDR1 and CDR2 are MNHEY and SVGAGI. As DNA, the CDR3 is TGTGCCAGCAGGACGACCTCAAACACTGAAGCTTTCTTT. Amino acids: CASRTTSNTEAFF.

The chain combines TRBV28 with TRBJ2-3, with 14 bases identical to TRBD2. The CDR3 contains 17 residues. After removal of 4 bases from V and 4 bases from J, the junction contained 7 bases not matched to a gene. Germline values: CDR1 MDHEN, CDR2 SYDVKM. The CDR3 DNA sequence: TGTGCCAGCAGTTCCCAGACTAGCGGGAGGGGTCCAGATACGCAGTATTTT. Residues: CASSSQTSGRGPDTQYF.

The V and J genes are TRBV5-1 and TRBJ1-1; D unresolved. The CDR3 has 15 residues. Germline V gives CDR1 SGHRS, CDR2 YFSETQ. Between the trimmed V and J ends, which lost 3 bases and 1 base, there was a span of 13 bases. The CDR3: CASSYYGVGNTEAFF. Here the CDR3 DNA reads TGCGCCAGCAGCTACTATGGAGTGGGGAACACTGAAGCTTTCTTT.

In this sample, this clone turned up a few times. The gene calls are TRBV9 and TRBJ2-1; 8 positions agree with TRBD1. The CDR3 sequence is 14 residues long. Per the germline V gene, CDR1 is SGDLS and CDR2 is YYNGEE. J gave up 3 bases and V 7 bases, and 6 bases lay outside the gene matches. CDR3 sequence: CASAPGTGYNEQFF. CDR3 sequence (DNA): TGTGCCAGCGCCCCCGGGACAGGCTACAATGAGCAGTTCTTC. The full variable domain, with the rest looked up from reference TRBV9 and TRBJ2-1, is DSGVTQTPKHLITATGQRVTLRCSPRSGDLSVYWYQQSLDQGLQFLIQYYNGEERAKGNILERFSAQQFPDLHSELNLSSLELGDSALYFCASAPGTGYNEQFFGPGTRLTVL.

The chain couples TRBV24-1 to TRBJ2-2, with D perhaps TRBD1 (5 bases). Germline CDR1 and CDR2: KGHDR and SFDVKD. Between the trimmed V and J ends, which lost 1 base and 5 bases, there was a span of 10 bases. The CDR3 runs 15 residues. The CDR3 DNA follows: TGTGCCACCAGTGATTTCAGGGTTAGAACCGGGGAGCTGTTTTTT. Protein: CATSDFRVRTGELFF.

This clone was seen a few times. This chain connects TRBV19 to TRBJ1-4; TRBD1 agrees at 7 bases. There are 14 residues in the CDR3. V gave up 5 bases and J gave up 7 bases; unmatched junction bases: 7. Germline V gene sequence: CDR1 LNHDA, CDR2 SQIVND (reference sequence). DNA of the CDR3: TGTGCCAGTAGTCCCGACAGGGCGAGTGAAAAACTGTTTTTT. Amino acids: CASSPDRASEKLFF.

This clone has only one observation. This sequence joins TRBV16 and TRBJ1-2, with D tentatively TRBD1 (6 bases). The CDR3 is made up of 15 amino acids. Trimming pared 7 bases from V and 3 bases from J, leaving 18 bases between. Germline CDR1 is KGHSY and CDR2 is FQNENV. CDR3 protein: CASNDAGGTDYGYTF. The CDR3 coding sequence is TGTGCCAGCAACGACGCGGGGGGCACGGACTATGGCTACACCTTC.

The rearrangement uses TRBV5-4 and TRBJ1-4; 8 bases agree with TRBD1. After removal of 2 bases from V and 8 bases from J, the junction contained 5 bases not matched to a gene. CDR3 size: 14 residues. CDR1 SGHNT and CDR2 YYREEE come from the germline V gene (reference sequence). The CDR3 is CASSFQGAREKLFF. In DNA form, the CDR3 reads TGTGCCAGCAGCTTCCAGGGGGCGCGAGAAAAACTGTTTTTT.

The V gene is TRBV9, the J gene TRBJ2-1; 7 bases align to TRBD2. Germline CDR1 reads SGDLS; CDR2 reads YYNGEE. This CDR3 region has 19 residues. The V gene end was trimmed by 10 bases and the J gene end by 0 bases; junction bases not matched to a gene: 22. CDR3 in amino acids: CACCDGWGGEGSSYNEQFF. The CDR3 nucleotides read TGTGCCTGCTGTGATGGGTGGGGGGGGGAGGGGAGCTCCTACAATGAGCAGTTCTTC.

This clone appeared a single time. The V call is TRBV7-9, the J call TRBJ2-2; 12 bases are shared with TRBD1. J gave up 8 bases and V 7 bases, and 8 bases lay outside the gene matches. CDR3 length: 15 amino acids. The germline V gene has CDR1 SEHNR and CDR2 FQNEAQ (reference sequence). The CDR3 DNA follows: TGTGCCAGCAAACCGGGACAGGGGGCCCAAGGGGAGCTGTTTTTT. This codes for CASKPGQGAQGELFF.

J is TRBJ2-3 and V is TRBV6-1, with D possibly being TRBD2 (6 bases). The V end lost 2 bases, the J end lost 1 base, and 13 bases lay between the germline ends. Germline lookup yields CDR1 MNHNS and CDR2 SASEGT. There are 16 residues in the CDR3. CDR3 loop: CASSERGRSGTDTQYF. DNA of the CDR3: TGTGCCAGCAGTGAACGGGGGAGAAGCGGCACAGATACGCAGTATTTT.

V and J are TRBV12-3 or TRBV12-4 and TRBJ2-7; no definite D call. Trimming removed 3 bases at V and 5 bases at J, with 8 bases between. The length of the CDR3 is 12 residues. The CDR3 DNA is TGTGCCAGCAGTTTGTTCTTCGACGAGCAGTACTTC. Translated, it gives CASSLFFDEQYF.